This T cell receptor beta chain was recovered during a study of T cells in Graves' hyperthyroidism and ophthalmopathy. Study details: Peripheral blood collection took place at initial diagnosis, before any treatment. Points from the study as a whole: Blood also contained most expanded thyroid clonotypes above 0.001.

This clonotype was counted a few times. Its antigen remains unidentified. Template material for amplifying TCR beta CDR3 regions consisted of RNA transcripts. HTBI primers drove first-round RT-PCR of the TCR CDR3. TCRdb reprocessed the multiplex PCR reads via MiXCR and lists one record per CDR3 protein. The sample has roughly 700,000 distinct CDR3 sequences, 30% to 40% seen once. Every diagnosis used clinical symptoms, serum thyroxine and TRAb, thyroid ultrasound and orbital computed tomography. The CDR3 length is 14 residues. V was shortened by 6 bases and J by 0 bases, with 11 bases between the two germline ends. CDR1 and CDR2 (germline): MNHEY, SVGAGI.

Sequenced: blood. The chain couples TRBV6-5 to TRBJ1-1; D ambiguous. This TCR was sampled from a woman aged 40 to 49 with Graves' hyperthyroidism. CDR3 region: CASRGGLLNTEAFF. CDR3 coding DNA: TGTGCCAGCAGGGGAGGATTGTTGAACACTGAAGCTTTCTTT.